This TCR beta chain is from a study of CD8+ T cells in alopecia areata. This CDR3 contains 16 residues. Germline V lookup: CDR1 MNHEY, CDR2 SVGAGI. V lost 0 bases, J lost 6 bases, and 17 bases lay in between. Reverse transcription of extracted RNA yielded cDNA, which provided the sequencing template. Assay: immunoSEQ multiplex PCR; the TCRdb copy retains only in-frame clones and omits some. The sample comprises 190,000 or so clones, around 50% of which are singletons, and around 13% rests with the top ten. Indicated treatment: oral pan-JAK inhibitor, 5-10 mg twice daily. The receptor comes from a human donor with alopecia areata. This chain links TRBV6-5 with TRBJ1-2; the D is unclear. The source material was CD8+ T cells sorted from blood, sampled at week 24, from a patient treated with tofacitinib. The CDR3 is CASSYSSGPSTHGYTF. The CDR3 DNA follows: TGTGCCAGCAGTTACTCGAGTGGACCGTCAACACATGGCTACACCTTC.